This T cell receptor (beta chain) was found in a study of tumor T cells in aggressive B-cell lymphoma listed by TCRdb under 2017. Concerning this clone: This receptor's antigen is unknown. One end of the junction does not line up with germline, which may come from a read error. The sample carries other DNA sequences with the same CDR3.

Reading from cysteine to phenylalanine, the CDR3 counts 17 amino acids. This entry keeps only the CDR3 DNA: 51 bases, framed from base 1. CDR1 is given as GTSNPN and CDR2 as SVGIG, both from the germline V gene (reference sequence). The receptor library was made with the immunoSEQ multiplex PCR assay. What TCRdb holds here is the immuneACCESS table cut down to in-frame rearrangements. Part of the clones is not present; checked against another copy, under half of the missing clones reflect an unresolved V gene, and the others are unexplained. The sample records about 5,100 clones, around 94% of which are singletons. The ten largest clones capture about 3.8% of the sample.

The TCR sequence derives from an adult with diffuse large B cell lymphoma. Input material: tumor tissue. Recombination linked TRBV30 to TRBJ1-5, with TRBD1 perhaps the D gene, on 6 matching bases. At the DNA level, the sequence is TGTGCCTGGAGTGTCACCAGGGGATTCTATAGCAATCAGCCCCAACATTTT. It is translated as CAWSVTRGFYSNQPQHF.